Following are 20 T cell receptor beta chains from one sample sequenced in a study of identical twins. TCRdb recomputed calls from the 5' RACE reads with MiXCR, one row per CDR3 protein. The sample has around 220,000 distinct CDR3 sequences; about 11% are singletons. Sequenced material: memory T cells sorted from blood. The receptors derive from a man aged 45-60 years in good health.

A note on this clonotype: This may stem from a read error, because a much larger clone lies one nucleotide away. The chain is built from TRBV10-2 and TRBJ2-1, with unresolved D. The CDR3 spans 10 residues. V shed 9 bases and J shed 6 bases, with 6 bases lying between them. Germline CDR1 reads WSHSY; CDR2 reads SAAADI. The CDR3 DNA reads TGCGCCAGAGGTTTCAATGAGCAGTTCTTC. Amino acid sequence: CARGFNEQFF.

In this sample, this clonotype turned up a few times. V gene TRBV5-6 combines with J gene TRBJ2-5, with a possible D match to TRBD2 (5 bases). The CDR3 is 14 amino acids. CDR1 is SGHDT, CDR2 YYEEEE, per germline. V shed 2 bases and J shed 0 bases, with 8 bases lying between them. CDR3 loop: CASSFRGNQETQYF. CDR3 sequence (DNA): TGTGCCAGCAGCTTTCGAGGGAACCAAGAGACCCAGTACTTC.

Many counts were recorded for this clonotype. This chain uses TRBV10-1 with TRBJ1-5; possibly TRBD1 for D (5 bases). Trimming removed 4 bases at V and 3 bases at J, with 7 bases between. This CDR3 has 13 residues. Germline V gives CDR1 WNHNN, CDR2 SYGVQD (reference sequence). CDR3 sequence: CASSGQLNQPQHF. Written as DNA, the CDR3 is TGCGCCAGCAGTGGACAGCTCAATCAGCCCCAGCATTTT.

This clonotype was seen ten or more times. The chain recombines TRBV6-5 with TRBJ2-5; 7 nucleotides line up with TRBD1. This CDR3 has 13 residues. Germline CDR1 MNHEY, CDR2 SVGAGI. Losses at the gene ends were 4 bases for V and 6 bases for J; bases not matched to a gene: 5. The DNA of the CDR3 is TGTGCCAGCAGTTCCGGGACAGTGAAGACCCAGTACTTC. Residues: CASSSGTVKTQYF.

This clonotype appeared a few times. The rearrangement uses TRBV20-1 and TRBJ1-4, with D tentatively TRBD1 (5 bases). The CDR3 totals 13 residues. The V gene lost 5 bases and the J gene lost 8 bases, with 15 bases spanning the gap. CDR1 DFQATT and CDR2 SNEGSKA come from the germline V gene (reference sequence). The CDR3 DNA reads TGCAGTGCTGAGATGGGGGGGAGAGAAAAACTGTTTTTT. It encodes CSAEMGGREKLFF.

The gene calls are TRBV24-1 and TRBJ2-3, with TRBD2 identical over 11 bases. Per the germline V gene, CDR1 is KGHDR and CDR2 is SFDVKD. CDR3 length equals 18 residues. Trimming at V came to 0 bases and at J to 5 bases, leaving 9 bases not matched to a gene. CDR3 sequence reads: CATSDLGSGRAYGDTQYF. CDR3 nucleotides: TGTGCCACCAGTGATTTGGGTAGCGGGAGGGCCTATGGAGATACGCAGTATTTT.

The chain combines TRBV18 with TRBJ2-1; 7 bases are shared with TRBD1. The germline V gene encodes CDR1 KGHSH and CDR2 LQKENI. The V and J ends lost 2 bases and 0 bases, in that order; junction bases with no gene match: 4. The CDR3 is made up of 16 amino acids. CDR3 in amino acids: CASSPRGQSSYNEQFF. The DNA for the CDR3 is TGTGCCAGCTCACCAAGGGGGCAAAGCTCCTACAATGAGCAGTTCTTC.

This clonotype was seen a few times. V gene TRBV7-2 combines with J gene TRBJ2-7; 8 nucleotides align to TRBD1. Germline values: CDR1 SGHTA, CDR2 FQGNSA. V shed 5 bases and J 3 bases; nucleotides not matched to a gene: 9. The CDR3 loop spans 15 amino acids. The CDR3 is CASSARQGSGYEQYF. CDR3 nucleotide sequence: TGTGCCAGCAGCGCCAGACAGGGGTCAGGCTACGAGCAGTACTTC.

The CDR3 DNA reads as TGCAGTGCTAGCGATGCAGGGAGAAGTAGGCACACTGAAGCTTTCTTT. As protein: CSASDAGRSRHTEAFF. The chain employs TRBV20-1 and TRBJ1-1; D might be TRBD1 (5 bases). The ends were cut back, 3 bases at V and 3 bases at J, with 20 bases in the middle. The germline gives CDR1 DFQATT, CDR2 SNEGSKA (reference sequence). This CDR3 has 16 amino acids.

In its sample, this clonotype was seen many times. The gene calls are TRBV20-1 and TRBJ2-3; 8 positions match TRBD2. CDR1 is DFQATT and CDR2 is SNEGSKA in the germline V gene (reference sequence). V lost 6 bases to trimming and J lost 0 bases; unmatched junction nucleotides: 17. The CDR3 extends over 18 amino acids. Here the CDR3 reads CSAPPGLVPPSSTDTQYF. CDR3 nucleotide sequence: TGCAGTGCCCCACCGGGACTAGTTCCCCCATCGAGCACAGATACGCAGTATTTT.

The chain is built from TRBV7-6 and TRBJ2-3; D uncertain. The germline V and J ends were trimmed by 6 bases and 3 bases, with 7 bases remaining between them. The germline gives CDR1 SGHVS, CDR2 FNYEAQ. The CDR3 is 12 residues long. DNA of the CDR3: TGTGCCAGCAGTGACATGACAGATACGCAGTATTTT. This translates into CASSDMTDTQYF.

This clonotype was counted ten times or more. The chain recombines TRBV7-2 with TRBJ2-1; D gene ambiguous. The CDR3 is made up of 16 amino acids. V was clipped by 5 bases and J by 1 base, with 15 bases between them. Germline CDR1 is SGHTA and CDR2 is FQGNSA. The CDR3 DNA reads TGTGCCAGCAGCCGGACCGCACAAGGGTCCTACAATGAGCAGTTCTTC. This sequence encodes CASSRTAQGSYNEQFF.

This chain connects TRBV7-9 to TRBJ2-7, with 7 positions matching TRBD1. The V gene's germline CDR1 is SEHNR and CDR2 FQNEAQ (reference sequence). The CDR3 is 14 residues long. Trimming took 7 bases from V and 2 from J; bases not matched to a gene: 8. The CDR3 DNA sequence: TGTGCCAGCAACTCTCGACAGGGCCCCTACGAGCAGTACTTC. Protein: CASNSRQGPYEQYF.

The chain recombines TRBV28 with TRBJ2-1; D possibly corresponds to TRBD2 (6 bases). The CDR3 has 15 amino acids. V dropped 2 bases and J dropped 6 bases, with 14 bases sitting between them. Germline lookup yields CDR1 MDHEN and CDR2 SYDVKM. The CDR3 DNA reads TGTGCCAGCAGTTTACAGGTATGGGGAGGCAATGAGCAGTTCTTC. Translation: CASSLQVWGGNEQFF.

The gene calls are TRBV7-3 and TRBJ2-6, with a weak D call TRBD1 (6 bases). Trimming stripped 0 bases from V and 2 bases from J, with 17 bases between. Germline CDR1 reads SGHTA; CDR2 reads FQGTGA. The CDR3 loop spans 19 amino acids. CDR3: CASSLTGRPTGPGANVLTF. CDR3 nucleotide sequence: TGTGCCAGCAGCTTAACAGGACGACCAACAGGGCCTGGGGCCAACGTCCTGACTTTC.

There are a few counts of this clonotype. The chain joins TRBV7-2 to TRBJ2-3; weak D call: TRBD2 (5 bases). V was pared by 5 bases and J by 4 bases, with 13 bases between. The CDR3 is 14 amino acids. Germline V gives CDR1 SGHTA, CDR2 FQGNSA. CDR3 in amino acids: CASSITRAPDTQYF. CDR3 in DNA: TGTGCCAGCAGCATAACTAGAGCCCCAGATACGCAGTATTTT.

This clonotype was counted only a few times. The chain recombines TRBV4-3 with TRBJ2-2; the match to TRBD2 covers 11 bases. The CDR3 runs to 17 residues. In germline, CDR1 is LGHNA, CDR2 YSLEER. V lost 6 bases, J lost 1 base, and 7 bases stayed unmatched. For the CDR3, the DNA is TGCGCCAGCAGGCAACTAGCGGGGGCGAGGAACACCGGGGAGCTGTTTTTT. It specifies CASRQLAGARNTGELFF.

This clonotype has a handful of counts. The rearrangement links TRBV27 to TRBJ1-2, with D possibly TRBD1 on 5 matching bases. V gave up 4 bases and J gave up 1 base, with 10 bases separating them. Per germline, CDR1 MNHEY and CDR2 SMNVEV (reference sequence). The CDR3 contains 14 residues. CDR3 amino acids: CASSSTALNYGYTF. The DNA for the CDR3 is TGTGCCAGCAGTTCGACAGCCCTTAACTATGGCTACACCTTC.

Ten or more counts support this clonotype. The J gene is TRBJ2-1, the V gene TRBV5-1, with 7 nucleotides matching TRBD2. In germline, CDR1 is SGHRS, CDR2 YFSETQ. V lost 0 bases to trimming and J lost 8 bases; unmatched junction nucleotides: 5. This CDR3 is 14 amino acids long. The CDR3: CASSLGLARDEQFF. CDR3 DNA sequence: TGCGCCAGCAGCTTGGGACTAGCAAGAGATGAGCAGTTCTTC.

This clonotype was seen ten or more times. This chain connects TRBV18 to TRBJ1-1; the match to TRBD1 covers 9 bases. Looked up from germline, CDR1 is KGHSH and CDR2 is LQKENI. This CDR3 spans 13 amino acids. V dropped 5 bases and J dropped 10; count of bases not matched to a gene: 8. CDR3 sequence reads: CASSAGGQGSAFF. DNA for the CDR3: TGTGCCAGCTCAGCGGGGGGACAGGGATCAGCTTTCTTT.